This is a list of T cell receptor beta chains from one sample in a study of cytomegalovirus exposure and HLA in healthy donors. Profiled with immunoSEQ multiplex PCR; TCRdb holds only in-frame clones, not every one. The data show around 220,000 clones, roughly 80% seen once. What was sequenced was PBMCs. The receptors here all came from a man between 40 and 49 years old in good health and CMV-seronegative. CDR3s include the opening cysteine and the closing phenylalanine or tryptophan. A D gene is named only where the DNA matches it firmly. Not all rows give a size; the values are once, few, many and, for expanded clones, a class.

clone size: .; D gene: TRBD2; V gene: TRBV7-9; J gene: TRBJ2-1; CDR3 DNA: TGTGCCAGCAGCCCGAGCAGCCCTAGCGGGAGGTTAAATGAGCAGTTCTTC; CDR3 protein: CASSPSSPSGRLNEQFF
clone size: .; D gene: .; V gene: TRBV10-1; J gene: TRBJ2-2; CDR3 DNA: TGCGCCAGCAGTGATCAGAGGAAAAGTAACACCGGGGAGCTGTTTTTT; CDR3 protein: CASSDQRKSNTGELFF
clone size: .; D gene: TRBD1; V gene: TRBV6-5; J gene: TRBJ1-6; CDR3 DNA: TGTGCCAGCAGTCCCTACAGGGGTTTCCCCCTCCACTTT; CDR3 protein: CASSPYRGFPLHF
clone size: .; D gene: .; V gene: TRBV7-9; J gene: TRBJ1-2; CDR3 DNA: TGTGCCAGCAGCCAGATGAGGGGAGGAGACTATGGCTACACCTTC; CDR3 protein: CASSQMRGGDYGYTF
clone size: few; D gene: TRBD1; V gene: TRBV7-2; J gene: TRBJ1-2; CDR3 DNA: TGTGCCAGCAGCTTCGTCGGGACAGGGAACTATGGCTACACCTTC; CDR3 protein: CASSFVGTGNYGYTF
clone size: .; D gene: .; V gene: TRBV10-2; J gene: TRBJ1-2; CDR3 DNA: TGCGCCAGCAGTGAGGCGGTGGTGGATGGCTACACCTTC; CDR3 protein: CASSEAVVDGYTF
clone size: .; D gene: TRBD1; V gene: TRBV5-1; J gene: TRBJ2-3; CDR3 DNA: TGCGCCAGCAGCTGGAATCCGGGACAGGGGTCGACAGATACGCAGTATTTT; CDR3 protein: CASSWNPGQGSTDTQYF
clone size: .; D gene: TRBD1; V gene: TRBV5-1; J gene: TRBJ2-2; CDR3 DNA: TGCGCCAGCAGCTTGTTAGGACAGGGGCAGACGGGGGAGCTGTTTTTT; CDR3 protein: CASSLLGQGQTGELFF
clone size: .; D gene: .; V gene: TRBV5-1; J gene: TRBJ2-1; CDR3 DNA: TGCGCCAGCAGCCCGGACCTTAACAGGGAGGGCTATGAGCAGTTCTTC; CDR3 protein: CASSPDLNREGYEQFF
clone size: .; D gene: TRBD2; V gene: TRBV27; J gene: TRBJ2-3; CDR3 DNA: TGTGCCAGCACCGACAGACTAGCGGGGACGAGCACAGATACGCAGTATTTT; CDR3 protein: CASTDRLAGTSTDTQYF
clone size: .; D gene: TRBD1; V gene: TRBV9; J gene: TRBJ2-3; CDR3 DNA: TGTGCCACCTCGACAGGGGAAGATACGCAGTATTTT; CDR3 protein: CATSTGEDTQYF
clone size: .; D gene: TRBD1; V gene: TRBV7-2; J gene: TRBJ1-2; CDR3 DNA: TGTGCCAGCAGCTCCGGGACAGGGGTATCAACGTATGGCTACACCTTC; CDR3 protein: CASSSGTGVSTYGYTF
clone size: .; D gene: TRBD1; V gene: TRBV5-1; J gene: TRBJ2-5; CDR3 DNA: TGCGCCAGCAGCTTGGGACAGGGGGTAGGAGAGACCCAGTACTTC; CDR3 protein: CASSLGQGVGETQYF
clone size: .; D gene: .; V gene: TRBV11-2; J gene: TRBJ2-7; CDR3 DNA: TGTGCCAGCAGCTTAGTGGCCGGGAGCTCCTACGAGCAGTACTTC; CDR3 protein: CASSLVAGSSYEQYF
clone size: once; D gene: .; V gene: TRBV6-6; J gene: TRBJ1-2; CDR3 DNA: TGTGCCAGCACGGGGGGGTCTGGTGGCTACACCTTC; CDR3 protein: CASTGGSGGYTF
clone size: .; D gene: .; V gene: TRBV7-9; J gene: TRBJ1-2; CDR3 DNA: TGTTCCAGCAGCTCCACGGCAACAAGACTTAACTATGGCTACACCTTC; CDR3 protein: CSSSSTATRLNYGYTF
clone size: once; D gene: .; V gene: TRBV19; J gene: TRBJ1-4; CDR3 DNA: TGTGCCAGTAGTATATTTCGAGTTACTAATGAAAAACTGTTTTTT; CDR3 protein: CASSIFRVTNEKLFF
clone size: .; D gene: .; V gene: TRBV27; J gene: TRBJ2-7; CDR3 DNA: TGTGCCAGCAGTTTAGCGGGAAGGGTCTCCTACGAGCAGTACTTC; CDR3 protein: CASSLAGRVSYEQYF
clone size: .; D gene: TRBD1; V gene: TRBV19; J gene: TRBJ2-7; CDR3 DNA: TGTGCCAGTAGTATAGTGGGACAGGGCTCCTACGAGCAGTACTTC; CDR3 protein: CASSIVGQGSYEQYF
clone size: .; D gene: .; V gene: TRBV6-6; J gene: TRBJ2-7; CDR3 DNA: TGTGCCAGCAGTTACTTTACGGGAGAGGGCGAGCAGTACTTC; CDR3 protein: CASSYFTGEGEQYF
clone size: few; D gene: .; V gene: TRBV29-1; J gene: TRBJ2-1; CDR3 DNA: TGCAGCGTTGAACGAGTGCAGGGGAGTGAGCAGTTCTTC; CDR3 protein: CSVERVQGSEQFF
clone size: few; D gene: .; V gene: TRBV2; J gene: TRBJ1-2; CDR3 DNA: TGTGCCAGCAGTGATCTAGGGACACTTGGCTACACCTTC; CDR3 protein: CASSDLGTLGYTF
clone size: .; D gene: .; V gene: TRBV5-5; J gene: TRBJ1-1; CDR3 DNA: TGTGCCAGCAGCTTGGCCAAGTCCCGGGTTGAAGCTTTCTTT; CDR3 protein: CASSLAKSRVEAFF
clone size: .; D gene: .; V gene: TRBV2; J gene: TRBJ1-2; CDR3 DNA: TGTGCCAGCAGTCAGGGATACCGGGCCTACTATGGCTACACCTTC; CDR3 protein: CASSQGYRAYYGYTF
clone size: .; D gene: TRBD2; V gene: TRBV14; J gene: TRBJ2-1; CDR3 DNA: TGTGCCAGCAGCCAAGTAGCGGGAGGGAATGAGCAGTTCTTC; CDR3 protein: CASSQVAGGNEQFF
clone size: .; D gene: .; V gene: TRBV10-3; J gene: TRBJ1-4; CDR3 DNA: TGTGCCATCAGTCCAGGACAGCGGAATGAAAAACTGTTTTTT; CDR3 protein: CAISPGQRNEKLFF
clone size: .; D gene: .; V gene: TRBV7-9; J gene: TRBJ1-1; CDR3 DNA: TGTGCCAGCAGCGCCCTCGCCTTTGGGGGCATGAACACTGAAGCTTTCTTT; CDR3 protein: CASSALAFGGMNTEAFF